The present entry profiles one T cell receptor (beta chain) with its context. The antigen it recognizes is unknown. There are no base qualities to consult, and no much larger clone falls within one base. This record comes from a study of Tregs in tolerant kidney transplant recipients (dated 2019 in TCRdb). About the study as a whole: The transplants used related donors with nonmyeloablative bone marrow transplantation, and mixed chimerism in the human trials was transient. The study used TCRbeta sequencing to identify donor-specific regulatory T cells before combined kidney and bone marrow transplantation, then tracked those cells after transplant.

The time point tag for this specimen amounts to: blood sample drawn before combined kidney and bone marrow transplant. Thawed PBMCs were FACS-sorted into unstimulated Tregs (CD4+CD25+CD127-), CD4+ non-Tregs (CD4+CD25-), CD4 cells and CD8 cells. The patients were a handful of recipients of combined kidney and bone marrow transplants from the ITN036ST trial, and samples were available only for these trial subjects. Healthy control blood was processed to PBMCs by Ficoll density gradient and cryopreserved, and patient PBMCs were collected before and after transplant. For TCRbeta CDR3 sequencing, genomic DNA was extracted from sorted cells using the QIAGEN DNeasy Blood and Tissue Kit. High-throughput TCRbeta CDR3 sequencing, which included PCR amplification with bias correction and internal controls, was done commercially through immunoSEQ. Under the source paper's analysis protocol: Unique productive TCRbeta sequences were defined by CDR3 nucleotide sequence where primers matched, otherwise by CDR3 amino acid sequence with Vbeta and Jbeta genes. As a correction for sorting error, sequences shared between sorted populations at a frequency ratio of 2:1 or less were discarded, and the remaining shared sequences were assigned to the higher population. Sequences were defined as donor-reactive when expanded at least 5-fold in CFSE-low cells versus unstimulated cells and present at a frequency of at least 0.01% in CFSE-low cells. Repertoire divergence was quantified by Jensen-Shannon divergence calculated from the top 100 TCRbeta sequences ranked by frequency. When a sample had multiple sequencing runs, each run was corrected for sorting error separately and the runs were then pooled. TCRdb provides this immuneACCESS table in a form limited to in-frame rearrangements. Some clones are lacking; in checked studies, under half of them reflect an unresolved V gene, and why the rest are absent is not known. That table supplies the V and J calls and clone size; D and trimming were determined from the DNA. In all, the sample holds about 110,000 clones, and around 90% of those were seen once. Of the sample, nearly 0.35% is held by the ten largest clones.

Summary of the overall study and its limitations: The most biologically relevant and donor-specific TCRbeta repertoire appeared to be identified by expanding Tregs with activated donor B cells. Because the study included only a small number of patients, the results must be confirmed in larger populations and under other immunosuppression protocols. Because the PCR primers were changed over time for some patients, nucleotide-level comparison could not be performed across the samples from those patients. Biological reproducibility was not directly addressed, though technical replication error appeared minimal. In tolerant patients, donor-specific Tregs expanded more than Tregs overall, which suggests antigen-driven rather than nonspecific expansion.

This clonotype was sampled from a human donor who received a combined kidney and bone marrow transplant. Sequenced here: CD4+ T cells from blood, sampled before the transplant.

Here is the DNA: TGCGCCAGCAGCCAGCCGCAACAGGGAAACTATGGCTACACCTTC. This gives the protein CASSQPQQGNYGYTF. The chain joins TRBV4-1 to TRBJ1-2; the D region possibly corresponds to TRBD1 (6 bases align). V and J lose 3 bases and 2 bases, and a span of 13 bases separates them. The CDR3 spans 15 residues, from the cysteine through the phenylalanine. Only the CDR3 DNA stays, 45 bases, in frame from base 1. The germline V gene supplies CDR1 MGHRA and CDR2 YSYEKL.